This TCR beta chain was documented in a study of long-term antiretroviral therapy in people with HIV. Trimming removed 1 base at V and 2 bases at J, with 11 bases between. CDR1 is SEHNR, CDR2 FQNEAQ, per germline (reference sequence). CDR3 length: 15 residues. Researchers report immunoSEQ v3.0 was run at survey level. Generated by immunoSEQ multiplex PCR, the TCRdb table keeps only in-frame clones and is missing some. The data hold tens of thousands of clones, with about 80% observed a single time. Sequenced material: unsorted PBMCs, taken 0.3 years after starting antiretroviral therapy. The clonotype was recovered from a man aged 50-60 years with HIV. The rearrangement uses TRBV7-9 and TRBJ1-1, with a tentative D call TRBD1 (6 bases). The CDR3 nucleotides read TGTGCCAGCAGCTTAGAAGGGGGGCTTAACACTGAAGCTTTCTTT. Translation: CASSLEGGLNTEAFF.